The next 17 T cell receptor beta chains were all read from a single sample in a study of cytomegalovirus exposure and HLA in healthy donors (dated by TCRdb to the late 2010s). The library was produced with the immunoSEQ multiplex PCR assay. A mixture of 60 forward primers for TCR Vbeta segments and 13 reverse primers for TCR Jbeta segments was used in the multiplex PCR. In its TCRdb copy, this immuneACCESS table keeps in-frame sequences only and misses some clones. Where compared with another copy, unresolved V genes explain less than half of these, and the others have no known cause. The sample yields roughly 200,000 clones; 70% to 80% were counted once. The leading ten clones occupy about 4.6% of the sample. The sample was PBMCs. These receptors were taken from a woman between 25 and 40 years old in good health and CMV-seropositive.

This clone was counted a single time. The chain employs TRBV20-1 and TRBJ2-2; D unclear. The CDR3 is 11 amino acids. The germline gives CDR1 DFQATT, CDR2 SNEGSKA (reference sequence). Trimming stripped 7 bases from V and 0 bases from J, with 3 bases between. The DNA for the CDR3 is TGCAGTGTCACGAACACCGGGGAGCTGTTTTTT. Its protein product is CSVTNTGELFF.

The chain links TRBV27 to TRBJ2-1; 14 bases align to TRBD2. The trim removed 4 bases at V and 12 bases at J, leaving 5 bases unmatched. CDR1 and CDR2 from the germline V gene are MNHEY and SMNVEV (reference sequence). CDR3 size: 14 residues. CDR3 bases: TGTGCCAGCAGTTCCGGGACTAGCGGGAGCTTGCAGTTCTTC. Translated, it gives CASSSGTSGSLQFF.

This clone was recorded only once. For the CDR3, the DNA is TGTGCCAGCAGCTATGAGACAGGGGCGGCCAACGTCCTGACTTTC. It encodes CASSYETGAANVLTF. The V and J genes are TRBV11-2 and TRBJ2-6; 8 positions agree with TRBD1. The germline gives CDR1 SGHAT, CDR2 FQNNGV. Unmatched junction bases numbered 5, after V lost 4 bases and J lost 6 bases. The CDR3 is 15 amino acids.

The V gene is TRBV6-1, the J gene TRBJ1-5; 7 nucleotides agree with TRBD1. Germline-derived CDR1 and CDR2 are MNHNS and SASEGT. V dropped 4 bases and J dropped 0; count of bases not matched to a gene: 9. This CDR3 is built from 17 residues. Here the CDR3 reads CASSGPRGRVSNQPQHF. The CDR3 bases are TGTGCCAGCAGTGGCCCCAGGGGGAGAGTTAGCAATCAGCCCCAGCATTTT.

The chain uses TRBV2 and TRBJ1-6, with 10 nucleotides matching TRBD1. Germline CDR1 and CDR2: SNHLY and FYNNEI. This CDR3 is 14 amino acids long. V shed 8 bases and J 7 bases; nucleotides not matched to a gene: 5. CDR3 loop: CASGWGQGNSPLHF. For the CDR3, the DNA is TGTGCCAGCGGGTGGGGACAGGGGAATTCACCCCTCCACTTT.

The DNA for the CDR3 is TGCGCCAGCAGCTTGAGTTTCAGTCGCACTGAAGCTTTCTTT. Translation: CASSLSFSRTEAFF. The chain is built from TRBV5-1 and TRBJ1-1; D gene ambiguous. CDR1 and CDR2 from the germline V gene are SGHRS and YFSETQ. Trimming removed 1 base at V and 4 bases at J, with 11 bases between. This CDR3 has 14 amino acids.

The chain carries TRBV6-5 and TRBJ1-1; 8 bases map to TRBD1. V gave up 6 bases and J gave up 4 bases; unmatched junction bases: 4. Looked up from germline, CDR1 is MNHEY and CDR2 is SVGAGI. The CDR3 sequence is 13 residues long. CDR3 in DNA: TGTGCCAGCAGCCCCGACAGGGGCACTGAAGCTTTCTTT. This sequence encodes CASSPDRGTEAFF.

This clone was seen only once. V and J are TRBV5-6 and TRBJ2-7, with D perhaps TRBD2 (5 bases). Per germline, CDR1 SGHDT and CDR2 YYEEEE. Trimming left V 4 bases short and J 1 base short, with 9 bases between. This CDR3 has 13 amino acids. The CDR3 DNA is TGTGCCAGCAGCGGACTCATTTCCTACGAGCAGTACTTC. Encoded protein: CASSGLISYEQYF.

This chain connects TRBV27 to TRBJ2-3; 8 bases align to TRBD2. The trim removed 4 bases at V and 1 base at J, leaving 4 bases unmatched. Germline V lookup: CDR1 MNHEY, CDR2 SMNVEV (reference sequence). The CDR3 spans 15 residues. The CDR3 region is CASSSPGLGTDTQYF. The CDR3 bases are TGTGCCAGCAGTTCGCCGGGACTAGGCACAGATACGCAGTATTTT.

This clone has only a few counts. V and J are TRBV7-2 and TRBJ2-1; 13 bases are a match to TRBD2. Germline V gives CDR1 SGHTA, CDR2 FQGNSA. This CDR3 region has 19 residues. V lost 0 bases, J lost 5 bases, and 10 bases stayed unmatched. CDR3 DNA: TGTGCCAGCAGCTTAGCGAGCCCCCCACTAGCGGGGGGGGACAATGAGCAGTTCTTC. This translates into CASSLASPPLAGGDNEQFF.

The V and J genes are TRBV6-5 and TRBJ2-3; unclear D gene. Trimming removed 6 bases at V and 9 bases at J, with 10 bases between. The CDR3 contains 11 residues. Germline CDR1 is MNHEY and CDR2 is SVGAGI. CDR3 coding DNA: TGTGCCAGCAGCCAAAAGGAGACGCAGTATTTT. Its protein product is CASSQKETQYF.

The rearrangement uses TRBV4-3 and TRBJ2-7; possibly TRBD2 for D (6 bases). The CDR3 contains 15 residues. Germline CDR1 is LGHNA and CDR2 is YSLEER. Deletions cut 0 bases from V and 2 bases from J, with 11 bases between. The CDR3 sequence: CASSQDRDLTYEQYF. The CDR3 DNA is TGCGCCAGCAGCCAAGATCGGGACTTAACCTACGAGCAGTACTTC.

Here the CDR3 reads CASSRDRDLSNQPQHF. For the CDR3, the DNA is TGTGCCAGCAGCAGAGACAGGGACCTTAGCAATCAGCCCCAGCATTTT. J is TRBJ1-5 and V is TRBV4-2, with 7 bases lining up with TRBD1. V gave up 5 bases and J gave up 0 bases; unmatched junction bases: 7. The CDR3 runs to 16 residues. CDR1 is LGHNA and CDR2 is YNFKEQ in the germline V gene.

The rearrangement links TRBV2 to TRBJ1-4; D remains ambiguous. The CDR3 sequence is 14 residues long. Germline V CDR1 and CDR2: SNHLY, FYNNEI. V lost 7 bases, J lost 3 bases, and 12 bases lay in between. Here the CDR3 reads CASTIGSSNEKLFF. CDR3 DNA sequence: TGTGCCAGCACAATCGGGAGCTCTAATGAAAAACTGTTTTTT.

This chain connects TRBV19 to TRBJ2-7; 9 nucleotides align to TRBD1. The CDR3 sequence is 12 residues long. Germline-derived CDR1 and CDR2 are LNHDA and SQIVND (reference sequence). The trim removed 9 bases at V and 3 bases at J, leaving 3 bases unmatched. The CDR3 loop is CASRGQGYEQYF. The DNA for the CDR3 is TGTGCCAGCCGGGGACAGGGCTACGAGCAGTACTTC. The full variable domain, rest sourced from reference TRBV19 and TRBJ2-7, is DGGITQSPKYLFRKEGQNVTLSCEQNLNHDAMYWYRQDPGQGLRLIYYSQIVNDFQKGDIAEGYSVSREKKESFPLTVTSAQKNPTAFYLCASRGQGYEQYFGPGTRLTVT.

The chain is built from TRBV5-8 and TRBJ2-1; 7 bases map to TRBD1. V trimming: 7 bases; J trimming: 0 bases; junction bases outside the gene matches: 7. CDR3 length equals 15 residues. The germline V gene has CDR1 SGHTS and CDR2 YDEGEE. CDR3 sequence (DNA): TGTGCCAGCCCCCGGGACAGAAACTCCTACAATGAGCAGTTCTTC. Residues: CASPRDRNSYNEQFF.

This clone was seen only once. The chain couples TRBV30 to TRBJ2-6; 8 bases align to TRBD1. Germline-derived CDR1 and CDR2 are GTSNPN and SVGIG (reference sequence). This CDR3 is 17 amino acids long. J lost 0 bases, V lost 3 bases, and 7 bases had no gene match. CDR3 in amino acids: CAWSPGQALSGANVLTF. The CDR3 DNA reads as TGTGCCTGGAGCCCGGGACAGGCGCTCTCTGGGGCCAACGTCCTGACTTTC. Supplemented by reference TRBV30 and TRBJ2-6, the full variable domain reads SQTIHQWPATLVQPVGSPLSLECTVEGTSNPNLYWYRQAAGRGLQLLFYSVGIGQISSEVPQNLSASRPQDRQFILSSKKLLLSDSGFYLCAWSPGQALSGANVLTFGAGSRLTVL.